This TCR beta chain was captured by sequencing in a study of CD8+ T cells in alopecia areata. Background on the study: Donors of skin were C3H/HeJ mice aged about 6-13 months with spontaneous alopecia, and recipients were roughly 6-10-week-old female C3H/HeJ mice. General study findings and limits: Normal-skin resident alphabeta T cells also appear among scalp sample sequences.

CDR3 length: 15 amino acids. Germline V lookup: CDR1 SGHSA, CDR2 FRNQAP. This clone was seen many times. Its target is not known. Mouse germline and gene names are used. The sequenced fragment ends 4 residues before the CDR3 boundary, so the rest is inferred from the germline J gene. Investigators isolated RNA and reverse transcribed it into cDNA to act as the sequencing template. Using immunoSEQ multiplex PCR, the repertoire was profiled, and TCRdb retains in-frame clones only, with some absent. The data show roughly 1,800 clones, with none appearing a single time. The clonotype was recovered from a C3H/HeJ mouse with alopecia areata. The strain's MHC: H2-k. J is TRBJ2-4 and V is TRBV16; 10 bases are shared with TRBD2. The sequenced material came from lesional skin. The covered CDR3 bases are TGTGCAAGCAGCTTAGACGACTGGGGGGAAAAC. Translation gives CASSLDDWGEN. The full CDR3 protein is CASSLDDWGENTLYF.